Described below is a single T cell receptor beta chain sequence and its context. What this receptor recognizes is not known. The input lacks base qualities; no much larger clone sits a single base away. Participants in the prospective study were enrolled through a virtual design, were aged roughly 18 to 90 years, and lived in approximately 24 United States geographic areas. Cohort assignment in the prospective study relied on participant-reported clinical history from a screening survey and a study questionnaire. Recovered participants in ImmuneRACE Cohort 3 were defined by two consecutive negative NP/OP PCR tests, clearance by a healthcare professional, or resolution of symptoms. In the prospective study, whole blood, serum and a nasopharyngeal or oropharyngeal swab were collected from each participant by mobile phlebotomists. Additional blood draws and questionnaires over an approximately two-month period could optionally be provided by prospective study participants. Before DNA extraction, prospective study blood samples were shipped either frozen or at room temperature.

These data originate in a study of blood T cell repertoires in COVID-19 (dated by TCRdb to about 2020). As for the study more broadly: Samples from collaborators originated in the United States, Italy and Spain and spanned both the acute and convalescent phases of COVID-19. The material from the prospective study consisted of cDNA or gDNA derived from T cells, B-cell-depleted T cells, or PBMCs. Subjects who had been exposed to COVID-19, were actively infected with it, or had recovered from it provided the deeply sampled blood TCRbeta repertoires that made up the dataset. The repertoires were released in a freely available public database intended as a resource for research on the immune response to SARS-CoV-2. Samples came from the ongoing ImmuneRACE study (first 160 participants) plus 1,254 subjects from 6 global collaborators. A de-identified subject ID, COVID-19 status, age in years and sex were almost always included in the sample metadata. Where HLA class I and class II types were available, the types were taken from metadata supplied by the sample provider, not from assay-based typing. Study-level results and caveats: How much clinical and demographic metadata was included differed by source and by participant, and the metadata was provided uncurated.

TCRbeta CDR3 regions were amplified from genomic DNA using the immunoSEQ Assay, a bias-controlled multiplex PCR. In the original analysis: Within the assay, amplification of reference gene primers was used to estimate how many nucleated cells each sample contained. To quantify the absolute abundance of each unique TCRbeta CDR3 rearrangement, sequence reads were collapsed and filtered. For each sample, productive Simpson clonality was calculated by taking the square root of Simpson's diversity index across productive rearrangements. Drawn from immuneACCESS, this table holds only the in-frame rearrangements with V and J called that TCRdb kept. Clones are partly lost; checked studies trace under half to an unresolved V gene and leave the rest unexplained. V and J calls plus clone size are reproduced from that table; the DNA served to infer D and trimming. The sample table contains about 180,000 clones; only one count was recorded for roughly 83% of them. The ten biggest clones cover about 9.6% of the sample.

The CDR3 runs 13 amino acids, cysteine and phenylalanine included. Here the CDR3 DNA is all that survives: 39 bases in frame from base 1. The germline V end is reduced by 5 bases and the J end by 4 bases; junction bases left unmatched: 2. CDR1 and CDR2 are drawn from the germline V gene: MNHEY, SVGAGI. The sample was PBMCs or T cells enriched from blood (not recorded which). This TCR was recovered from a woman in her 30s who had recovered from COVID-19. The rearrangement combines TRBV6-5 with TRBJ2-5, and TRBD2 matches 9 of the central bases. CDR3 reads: CASSIAGAETQYF. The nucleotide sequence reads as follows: TGTGCCAGCAGTATAGCGGGAGCAGAGACCCAGTACTTC.